The entry below describes one T cell receptor beta chain. Antigen: not known. Cultured CD4+ T-cell DNA underwent Oncomine TCR Beta short-read sequencing. It was from cultured CD4+ T cells that genomic DNA was extracted. MiXCR, applied by TCRdb to the PCR reads, yields one record per CDR3 protein. The sample includes 23,000 or so distinct CDR3 sequences, approximately 67% of them seen just once. This sample was included in a study of vaccination and CD4 T cells after COVID-19. Study overall: Convalescent donors were composed of six males and four females, of whom two were Hispanic. Study-wide points: Investigators enrolled relatively few convalescent patients and included no early post-infection timepoints.

Treatment indicated: roughly 11-day PBMC culture with coronavirus spike peptide pools or control peptides (ViraFEST assay). Nucleocapsid antibodies negative before and after vaccination showed an absence of prior SARS-CoV-2 infection in the healthy vaccine recipients. The CDR3 spans 14 residues. V was pared by 5 bases and J by 8 bases, with 10 bases of the junction left unmatched. The V call is TRBV12-3 or TRBV12-4, the J call TRBJ1-2, with TRBD1 matching over 8 bases. The sequencing here drew on CD4+ T cells from blood, cultured in vitro, taken after SARS-CoV-2 vaccination. The source of this sequence is a human donor who received a COVID-19 vaccine. The CDR3 here is CASSLDRVFGGYTF. CDR3 bases: TGTGCCAGCAGTCTGGACAGGGTGTTTGGAGGCTACACCTTC.